The subject of this entry is one T cell receptor (beta chain). Which antigen it targets is not known. Per-base quality was not reported, and no clone a single base away is much larger than it. The data derive from a study of shared clonotypes between healthy human individuals (dated by TCRdb to 2020 to 2021). Background for the entire study: The cohort included three men and a couple of women between 18 and 49 years of age. To increase sequencing depth and limit assay-specific biases, different laboratories used diverse techniques to prepare libraries and sequence TCR repertoires. To estimate repertoire size and how much clonotype sharing occurs between individuals, the study deeply sequenced the blood TCR repertoires of roughly 5 healthy adults. Between about 0.8 and 8.9 billion PBMCs per donor were obtained by leukapheresis. Results and caveats for the whole study, not just this receptor: The small number of donors limited the genetic and exposure-history diversity represented. Sampling was limited to blood, and TCR repertoires in tissue likely differ from TCR repertoires in blood. Pairwise subsampling indicated that sequencing depth was expected to affect the degree of clonotype sharing among donors.

Using the deep immunoSEQ assay, multiplex PCR amplified TCR CDR3 regions from genomic DNA. Extracted genomic DNA from each cell subset was distributed evenly across all wells of several immunoSEQ 96-well plates, and each plate was treated as a replicate. For unsorted PBMC, each replicate PCR was loaded with approximately 320 ng genomic DNA, equivalent to 30,000 or so T cell genomes. Ten immunoSEQ deep assay plates were used to sequence the unsorted PBMC genomic DNA. Purified libraries were quantified with a Qubit 3.0 fluorometer, sized on a Bioanalyzer 2100, and re-quantified with the KAPA Library Quantification kit. Every immunoSEQ 96-well plate was sequenced on a separate single-read 150-cycle Illumina NextSeq 550 flow cell. In the source study's methods: Because the immunoSEQ output held only junctional sequences and lacked quality scores, the filtering could not match the filtering applied to full-length reads. To assign V/J genes and CDR3, sequences were annotated using PyIR, a Python wrapper for IgBLAST v1.9, with IMGT germline references. Reads with weak V/J assignments (E-value above 1e-6), missing CDR3, stop codons, out-of-frame junctions, or ambiguous translated residues were removed. A V3J clonotype was defined by an identical inferred V gene, J gene, and CDR3 amino acid sequence. To compute the percentage overlap between repertoires, the number of shared unique clonotypes was divided by the size of the smaller repertoire. Repertoire richness was assessed with RTK rarefaction, the Chao1 estimator, and Recon v2.1 estimates of unobserved clonotypes. What TCRdb holds here is the immuneACCESS table cut down to in-frame rearrangements. Part of the clones is not present; checked against another copy, under half of the missing clones reflect an unresolved V gene, and the others are unexplained. V and J calls and clone size are given by that table; D and trimming were obtained from the DNA. In this sample the table shows about 470,000 clones, roughly 77% of which occur a single time. The biggest ten clones account for around 13% of the sample.

Healthy HIV-negative adults with no recently reported acute infections or vaccinations were included as donors. Every donor was a Caucasian adult living in Nashville, Tennessee, USA. For unsorted samples, around 90 million PBMCs were counted, and genomic DNA was extracted using the QIAamp DNA Blood Mini kit. Blood was obtained by leukapheresis, after which PBMCs were separated by Ficoll-Histopaque density gradient centrifugation and cryopreserved in liquid nitrogen vapor phase. There are 17 amino acids in the CDR3, from cysteine to phenylalanine inclusive. The entry retains the CDR3 DNA only, 51 bases that are in frame from base 1. Trimming at the junction amounts to 4 bases on V and 0 bases on J, and the germline ends lie 19 bases apart. The CDR1 and CDR2 encoded by the germline V gene are SGDLS and YYNGEE.

The sequence links TRBV9 to TRBJ2-5; there is no confident call for the D gene. This TCR was recovered from a woman aged 40 to 50 in good health. Some clones in this sample may be carry-over from other donors' samples. The specimen sequenced was PBMCs. CDR3 protein: CASSPRTGRKYQETQYF. In nucleotide form, the sequence is TGTGCCAGCAGCCCAAGAACCGGACGGAAGTACCAAGAGACCCAGTACTTC.